The rows below give T cell receptor beta chains drawn from one sample of a study of beta chain features in type 1 diabetes. Clones were sequenced by immunoSEQ multiplex PCR, and TCRdb holds only the in-frame ones, with some missing. The table lists 300,000 to 450,000 clones, roughly 13% of them singletons. Sequencing was carried out using naive CD4+ T cells from blood. These receptors were obtained from a woman younger than 35 with type 1 diabetes. CDR3s include the opening cysteine and the closing phenylalanine or tryptophan. Each record gives: D gene, clone size, CDR3 length, V gene, J gene, CDR3 protein, CDR3 DNA. The D gene is left open where the match is weak. Clone size is not always given. Where it is, it says once, few, many or a class for expanded clones.

d_call: TRBD1
clone_size: NA
cdr3_length: 14
v_call: TRBV2
j_call: TRBJ1-2
cdr3_aa: CATQGDRDNYGYTF
cdr3_nt: TGTGCCACCCAGGGAGACAGGGATAACTATGGCTACACCTTC

d_call: NA
clone_size: NA
cdr3_length: 15
v_call: TRBV29-1
j_call: TRBJ2-2
cdr3_aa: CSVESRGGLAGELFF
cdr3_nt: TGCAGCGTTGAAAGTAGGGGGGGCCTGGCCGGGGAGCTGTTTTTT

d_call: NA
clone_size: few
cdr3_length: 16
v_call: TRBV4-3
j_call: TRBJ2-7
cdr3_aa: CASSQDAGALMYEQYF
cdr3_nt: TGCGCCAGCAGCCAAGATGCGGGGGCCCTCATGTACGAGCAGTACTTC

d_call: TRBD1
clone_size: few
cdr3_length: 14
v_call: TRBV5-6
j_call: TRBJ2-7
cdr3_aa: CASSVGQGFYEQYF
cdr3_nt: TGTGCCAGCAGCGTGGGACAGGGTTTCTACGAGCAGTACTTC

d_call: NA
clone_size: NA
cdr3_length: 15
v_call: TRBV7-9
j_call: TRBJ2-7
cdr3_aa: CASSLEAQGPLGQYF
cdr3_nt: TGTGCCAGCAGCTTAGAGGCTCAGGGCCCCTTGGGGCAGTACTTC

d_call: NA
clone_size: NA
cdr3_length: 18
v_call: TRBV5-1
j_call: TRBJ2-6
cdr3_aa: CASSLYGRAQSGANVLTF
cdr3_nt: TGCGCCAGCAGCTTGTACGGCAGGGCCCAATCTGGGGCCAACGTCCTGACTTTC

d_call: NA
clone_size: few
cdr3_length: 14
v_call: TRBV12-5
j_call: TRBJ1-1
cdr3_aa: CASGLTGRFTEAFF
cdr3_nt: TGTGCTAGTGGTTTGACAGGGAGATTCACTGAAGCTTTCTTT

d_call: NA
clone_size: NA
cdr3_length: 12
v_call: TRBV7-9
j_call: TRBJ1-2
cdr3_aa: CASSPGDYGYTF
cdr3_nt: TGTGCCAGCAGCCCAGGGGACTATGGCTACACCTTC

d_call: NA
clone_size: NA
cdr3_length: 15
v_call: TRBV7-9
j_call: TRBJ2-2
cdr3_aa: CASSTGHTNTGELFF
cdr3_nt: TGTGCCAGCAGCACGGGACATACGAACACCGGGGAGCTGTTTTTT

d_call: NA
clone_size: NA
cdr3_length: 14
v_call: TRBV6-6
j_call: TRBJ2-7
cdr3_aa: CASSYRAGTYEQYF
cdr3_nt: TGTGCCAGCAGTTACAGGGCGGGGACCTACGAGCAGTACTTC

d_call: TRBD2
clone_size: NA
cdr3_length: 19
v_call: TRBV5-1
j_call: TRBJ2-1
cdr3_aa: CASSLGASGGPSSYNEQFF
cdr3_nt: TGCGCCAGCAGCTTGGGGGCTAGCGGGGGCCCTAGCTCCTACAATGAGCAGTTCTTC

d_call: NA
clone_size: few
cdr3_length: 15
v_call: TRBV28
j_call: TRBJ2-4
cdr3_aa: CASITEASGVNIQYF
cdr3_nt: TGTGCCAGCATAACGGAGGCGAGTGGGGTAAACATTCAGTACTTC

d_call: TRBD1
clone_size: NA
cdr3_length: 14
v_call: TRBV7-9
j_call: TRBJ2-7
cdr3_aa: CASRPGQGSYEQYF
cdr3_nt: TGTGCCAGCAGACCGGGACAGGGATCCTACGAGCAGTACTTC

d_call: NA
clone_size: NA
cdr3_length: 12
v_call: TRBV29-1
j_call: TRBJ2-3
cdr3_aa: CSVLQQADTQYF
cdr3_nt: TGCAGCGTTCTACAGCAGGCAGATACGCAGTATTTT

d_call: NA
clone_size: NA
cdr3_length: 14
v_call: TRBV7-9
j_call: TRBJ1-2
cdr3_aa: CASSFGGGNYGYTF
cdr3_nt: TGTGCCAGCAGCTTTGGTGGGGGGAACTATGGCTACACCTTC

d_call: NA
clone_size: NA
cdr3_length: 15
v_call: TRBV7-9
j_call: TRBJ2-3
cdr3_aa: CASSLSRGTTDTQYF
cdr3_nt: TGTGCCAGCAGCTTGAGCCGGGGAACGACAGATACGCAGTATTTT